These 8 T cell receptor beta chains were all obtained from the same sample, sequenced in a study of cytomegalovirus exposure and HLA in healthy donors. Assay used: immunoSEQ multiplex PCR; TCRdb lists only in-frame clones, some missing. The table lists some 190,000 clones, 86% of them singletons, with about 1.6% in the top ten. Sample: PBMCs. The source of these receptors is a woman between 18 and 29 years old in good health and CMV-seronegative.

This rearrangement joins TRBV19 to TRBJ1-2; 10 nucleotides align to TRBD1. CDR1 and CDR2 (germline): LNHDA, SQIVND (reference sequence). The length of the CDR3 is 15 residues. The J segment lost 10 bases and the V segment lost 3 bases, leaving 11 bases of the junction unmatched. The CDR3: CASSIVLGTGAIYTF. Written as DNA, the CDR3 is TGTGCCAGTAGTATTGTTCTTGGGACAGGGGCGATCTACACCTTC.

For the CDR3, the DNA is TGTGCCAGCAGCCGGCGGGAGGGCGGCCAAGAGACCCAGTACTTC. It codes for CASSRREGGQETQYF. The V gene is TRBV11-2, the J gene TRBJ2-5, with 9 bases lining up with TRBD2. The length of the CDR3 is 15 residues. The germline gives CDR1 SGHAT, CDR2 FQNNGV. V was clipped by 5 bases and J by 1 base; unmatched bases: 5.

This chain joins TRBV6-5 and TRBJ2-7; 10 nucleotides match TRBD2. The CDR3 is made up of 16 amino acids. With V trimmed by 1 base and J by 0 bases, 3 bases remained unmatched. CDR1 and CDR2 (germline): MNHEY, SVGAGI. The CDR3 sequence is CASSYWVAGGSYEQYF. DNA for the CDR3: TGTGCCAGCAGTTACTGGGTAGCGGGGGGCTCCTACGAGCAGTACTTC.

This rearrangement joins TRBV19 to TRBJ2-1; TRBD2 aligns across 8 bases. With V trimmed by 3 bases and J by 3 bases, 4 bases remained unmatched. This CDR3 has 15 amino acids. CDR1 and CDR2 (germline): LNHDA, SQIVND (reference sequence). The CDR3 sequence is CASSIPSGGYNEQFF. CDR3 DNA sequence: TGTGCCAGTAGTATCCCCAGCGGGGGCTACAATGAGCAGTTCTTC.

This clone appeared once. In DNA form, the CDR3 reads TGTGCCAGCAGCTTTTATGGTCAAAGCCGAGCTAACTATGGCTACACCTTC. It translates to CASSFYGQSRANYGYTF. The chain carries TRBV27 and TRBJ1-2; D is undetermined. Trimming took off 6 bases at V and 0 bases at J, with 20 bases between the two ends. Germline CDR1 and CDR2: MNHEY and SMNVEV (reference sequence). The CDR3 contains 17 residues.

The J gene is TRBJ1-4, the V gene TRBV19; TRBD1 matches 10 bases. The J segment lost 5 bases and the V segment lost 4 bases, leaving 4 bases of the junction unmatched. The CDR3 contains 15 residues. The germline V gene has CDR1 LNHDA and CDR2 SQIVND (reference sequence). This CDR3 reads CASSRGTGANEKLFF. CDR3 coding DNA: TGTGCCAGTAGTAGGGGGACAGGGGCAAATGAAAAACTGTTTTTT. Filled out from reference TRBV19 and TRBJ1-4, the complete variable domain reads DGGITQSPKYLFRKEGQNVTLSCEQNLNHDAMYWYRQDPGQGLRLIYYSQIVNDFQKGDIAEGYSVSREKKESFPLTVTSAQKNPTAFYLCASSRGTGANEKLFFGSGTQLSVL.

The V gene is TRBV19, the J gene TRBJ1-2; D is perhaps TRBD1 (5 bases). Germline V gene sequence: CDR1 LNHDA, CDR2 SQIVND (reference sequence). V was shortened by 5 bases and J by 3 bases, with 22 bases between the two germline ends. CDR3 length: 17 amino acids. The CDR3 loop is CASSPHRGRQTYYGYTF. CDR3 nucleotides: TGTGCCAGTAGTCCCCATAGGGGCAGACAGACGTACTATGGCTACACCTTC.

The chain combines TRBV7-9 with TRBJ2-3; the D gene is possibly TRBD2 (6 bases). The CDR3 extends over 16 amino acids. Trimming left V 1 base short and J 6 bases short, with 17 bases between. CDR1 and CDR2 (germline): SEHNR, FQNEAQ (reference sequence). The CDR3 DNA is TGTGCCAGCAGCTTAGAATTCGCGGGGCTAGGGGATACGCAGTATTTT. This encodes CASSLEFAGLGDTQYF.